This T cell receptor beta chain originates from a study of blood T cell repertoires in COVID-19. As processed by the authors: Estimated nucleated cell counts came from reference gene primer amplification. Produced via immunoSEQ multiplex PCR; TCRdb's table is partial and in-frame only. D and trimming come from the DNA, and the V and J calls and clone size come from that table. The table includes 200,000 to 250,000 clones, 80% to 85% detected once. Germline trimming cut 4 bases from V and 3 bases from J; bases unmatched to any gene: 6. This CDR3 has 16 amino acids. Germline loops: CDR1 MDHEN, CDR2 SYDVKM. All enrollees were roughly 18 to 95 years old and from approximately 24 US areas.

The chain uses TRBV28 and TRBJ1-6, with 7 bases fitting TRBD1. This clonotype originated in a woman between 45 and 65 years old with acute COVID-19. Specimen: PBMCs or T cells enriched from blood (not recorded which). CDR3 residues: CASSSLRDSYNSPLHF. The DNA for the CDR3 is TGTGCCAGCAGTTCCCTTCGGGACAGCTATAATTCACCCCTCCACTTT.